This section outlines one TCR beta chain sequence together with its context. Antigen: not known. This record belongs to a study of T cell responses to AZD1222 COVID-19 vaccine. General study points: Across spike, vaccine-associated CD4 TCRs were found, dominant at 160-218 and 743-854. Seropositive at baseline were only a handful of AZD1222 recipients.

Assay: immunoSEQ multiplex PCR; the TCRdb copy retains only in-frame clones and omits some. Of under 150,000 clones listed, about 91% are singletons. CDR1 is SGHDT and CDR2 is YYEEEE in the germline V gene. The trim removed 0 bases at V and 5 bases at J, leaving 3 bases unmatched. The CDR3 runs 16 residues. Analysis merged second doses at about 4 or about 12 weeks. The sequenced sample was peripheral blood, obtained 28 days after the second AZD1222 dose. This rearrangement joins TRBV5-6 to TRBJ2-2; 11 positions match TRBD2. This TCR was sampled from an adult who received the AZD1222 COVID-19 vaccine. The CDR3 reads CASSLGLAGYTGELFF. The CDR3, as DNA: TGTGCCAGCAGCTTGGGACTAGCGGGATATACCGGGGAGCTGTTTTTT.